The present entry profiles one TCR beta chain with its context. Sequence at one end of the junction differs from germline and may be a read error. TCRdb recomputed calls from the RT-PCR reads with MiXCR, one row per CDR3 protein. This sample has roughly 18,000 distinct CDR3 sequences, with about 56% found just once. This record comes from a study of yellow fever vaccine responses in identical twins. The CDR3 is made up of 14 amino acids. Germline V gene sequence: CDR1 SEHNR, CDR2 FQNEAQ (reference sequence). Sequencing was performed on T cells from blood (PBMCs), unsorted or a sorted subset (not recorded which), taken before or after yellow fever vaccination (not recorded which). The origin of this receptor is a woman between 18 and 29 years old who received the yellow fever vaccine. V and J are TRBV7-9 and TRBJ2-1; weak D call: TRBD1 (6 bases). The CDR3 DNA reads TGTGCCAGCAGCGGCCGGGACAACTACAATGAGCAGGTCTTC. This translates into CASSGRDNYNEQVF.